This TCR beta chain derives from a study of human thymus T cells (dated by TCRdb to the early 2020s). At the level of the whole study: The study characterized TCR alpha and beta repertoires from roughly 8 infant thymus samples and a few related peripheral blood samples. The infant donors were about 7 to 250 days old, and the cohort included six or seven males and a couple of females.

The full study reports these points: On average, roughly 890,000 unique TCRB clonotypes were obtained from thymus samples, compared with roughly 84,000 from blood samples. Highly overlapping thymic TCR repertoires among unrelated individuals were reported in the related research. V and J gene segment usage appeared biased in both thymic and peripheral blood repertoires.

Thymus tissue was collected as surgical resects that were removed during corrective cardiac surgery. Donors were immunologically healthy infants undergoing open corrective cardiac surgery for congenital heart defects in Finland. Thymocytes were freed from the tissue by mechanical means and kept at -70 degrees C as pellets of roughly 9-30 million cells. Genomic DNA was extracted from frozen cell pellets with a QIAsymphony instrument. For CDR1 and CDR2, the germline V gene (reference sequence) lists WNHNN and SYGVQD. The germline V end is reduced by 6 bases and the J end by 6 bases; junction bases left unmatched: 7. The CDR3 measures 14 amino acids from cysteine to phenylalanine. This entry keeps only the CDR3 DNA: 42 bases, framed from base 1. The immunoSEQ multiplex PCR assay was used to amplify the TCRB and TCRAD loci from a standardized quantity of quality-controlled genomic DNA. The V(D)J region was spanned by amplicons of a length sufficient to cover the CDR3 and to identify V and J genes. The commercial immunoSEQ service was used to sequence amplicons on an Illumina platform. The paper's data handling went like this. Primer bias and sequencing errors were corrected as previously described, and TCRAD and TCRB were defined on the basis of the IMGT database. immunoSEQ Analyzer 3.0 and VDJTools were used for repertoire analysis, which covered basic statistics, V/J segment usage, diversity estimates, rarefaction and pairwise overlap. Diversity was estimated using the Chao1, ChaoE, Efron-Thisted, Shannon and inverse Simpson indices, and was also estimated on datasets down-sampled to the size of the smallest sample. Repertoire overlap was assessed by strict matching of CDR3 nucleotide sequence, V gene and J gene, and clustering was done by Jaccard-based multidimensional scaling. TCRdb retrieved this table from immuneACCESS and kept in-frame rearrangements only. Not all clones are present; in checked studies, unresolved V genes account for under half, and no reason is known for the remainder. The V and J calls and clone size are taken from that table; D and trimming were inferred from the DNA. This sample is represented by 86,000 or so clones; roughly 97% of them were singletons. The top ten clonotypes cover approximately 0.03% of the sample.

Turning to this clone: There is no known antigen for this receptor. No base quality information exists; no much larger clone differs at one position.

The receptor chain draws on TRBV10-1 and TRBJ2-3; the junction holds 9 bases that match TRBD1. This receptor was taken from a boy in the first two years of life with a congenital heart defect but otherwise immunologically healthy. Sequencing was done on a sample of thymus tissue. DNA sequence: TGCGCCAGCAGACCCACAGGGGGCAAGGATACGCAGTATTTT. The resulting protein is CASRPTGGKDTQYF.